What follows describes a single T cell receptor beta chain. This sample was taken from a study of T cells in Graves' hyperthyroidism and ophthalmopathy. For the diagnoses, clinical symptoms, serum thyroxine and TRAb, thyroid ultrasound and orbital computed tomography were used. Amplification targeted TCR beta CDR3 regions from RNA transcripts. First-round RT-PCR of the TCR CDR3 relied on the HTBI primer set. TCRdb independently ran MiXCR on the multiplex PCR reads; one entry per CDR3 protein. The sample shows about 640,000 distinct CDR3 sequences, 20% to 25% of them seen only once. Sequencing was done on a sample of blood. The source of this sequence is a man aged 30 to 39 with Graves' ophthalmopathy.

The CDR3 sequence: CASSQTQGAYGYTF. As DNA, the CDR3 is TGTGCCAGCAGCCAAACACAGGGCGCCTATGGCTACACCTTC. V is TRBV14 and J is TRBJ1-2, with D perhaps matching TRBD1 (6 bases). V lost 2 bases and J lost 4, with 11 bases in between. The CDR3 loop spans 14 amino acids. Germline values: CDR1 SGHDN, CDR2 FVKESK.